Below, 27 T cell receptor beta chains from the same sample are listed, as sequenced in a study of shared clonotypes between healthy human individuals. Clones were sequenced by immunoSEQ multiplex PCR, and TCRdb holds only the in-frame ones, with some missing. The sample has over a million clones; more than 75% are singletons. The sequencing input was memory CD4+ T cells from PBMCs. Subset reported: CD45RA-negative fraction. Receptors originate from a man aged 18 to 30 in good health. Some clones in this sample may be carry-over from other donors' samples.

This clone came up many times. In the same sample, other DNA sequences code for this CDR3. The chain couples TRBV25-1 to TRBJ2-7; 11 positions match TRBD1. V lost 3 bases and J lost 3; bases outside the gene matches: 4. Germline V CDR1 and CDR2: MGHDK, SYGVNS. The CDR3 contains 15 residues. This chain's CDR3 is CASSEFGTGGYEQYF. The CDR3 DNA reads TGTGCCAGCAGTGAGTTCGGGACAGGGGGCTACGAGCAGTACTTC.

Remarks on this clone: Distinct nucleotide sequences in the sample also encode this CDR3. The chain joins TRBV5-1 to TRBJ2-1; D is undetermined. Trimming shortened V by 0 bases and J by 6 bases, and 7 bases separated the two germline ends. From germline, CDR1 is SGHRS and CDR2 YFSETQ. This CDR3 contains 13 residues. CDR3 region: CASSLVAGNEQFF. Here the CDR3 DNA reads TGCGCCAGCAGCTTGGTGGCAGGCAATGAGCAGTTCTTC.

V and J are TRBV6-6 and TRBJ2-1; D not resolved. Deletions cut 1 base from V and 8 bases from J, with 9 bases between. Germline lookup yields CDR1 MNHNY and CDR2 SVGAGI (reference sequence). This CDR3 region has 13 residues. CDR3 coding DNA: TGTGCCAGCAGTTACTGGGCCCAGGATGAGCAGTTCTTC. Its translation: CASSYWAQDEQFF.

The V and J genes are TRBV19 and TRBJ1-4, with D tentatively TRBD1 (5 bases). Germline values: CDR1 LNHDA, CDR2 SQIVND (reference sequence). With 7 bases removed from V and 4 bases from J, the gap between germline ends came to 10 bases. The CDR3 is 13 residues long. CDR3 DNA sequence: TGTGCCAGTACGACAGATCATAATGAAAAACTGTTTTTT. Encoded protein: CASTTDHNEKLFF.

The chain employs TRBV27 and TRBJ2-6, with 8 bases lining up with TRBD1. The CDR3 extends over 18 amino acids. The germline CDR1 and CDR2 sequences are MNHEY and SMNVEV (reference sequence). The J segment lost 3 bases and the V segment lost 6 bases, leaving 13 bases of the junction unmatched. The CDR3 sequence: CASRRIGQGADGANVLTF. The CDR3 nucleotides are TGTGCCAGCAGGCGAATCGGCCAGGGGGCCGATGGGGCCAACGTCCTGACTTTC.

This chain joins TRBV30 and TRBJ2-6; D is unresolved. The V end lost 3 bases, the J end lost 0 bases, and 15 bases lay between the germline ends. Germline-derived CDR1 and CDR2 are GTSNPN and SVGIG (reference sequence). The CDR3 loop spans 17 amino acids. CDR3 loop: CAWRRVGASSGANVLTF. The CDR3 coding sequence is TGTGCCTGGAGACGTGTCGGCGCCAGCTCTGGGGCCAACGTCCTGACTTTC.

This chain uses TRBV19 with TRBJ1-3; 7 nucleotides align to TRBD1. Germline CDR1 reads LNHDA; CDR2 reads SQIVND (reference sequence). CDR3 length: 14 residues. V gave up 6 bases and J gave up 3 bases; unmatched junction bases: 5. The CDR3 DNA follows: TGTGCCAGTAGGCAGGGGGTGGATGGAAACACCATATATTTT. Translation: CASRQGVDGNTIYF.

This clone showed up just once. This sequence joins TRBV10-3 and TRBJ2-4, with 10 bases lining up with TRBD1. Germline CDR1 reads ENHRY; CDR2 reads SYGVKD. The CDR3 runs 14 residues. V lost 6 bases and J lost 8; bases outside the gene matches: 7. CDR3 sequence: CAIRGQGRGDIQYF. CDR3 nucleotides: TGTGCCATCAGGGGACAGGGGAGAGGAGACATTCAGTACTTC.

V usage is TRBV5-4 and J usage is TRBJ1-4; TRBD1 is a possible D gene (5 bases). V lost 1 base and J lost 8, with 9 bases in between. From germline, CDR1 is SGHNT and CDR2 YYREEE (reference sequence). The CDR3 is 13 amino acids. CDR3 region: CASSLQGEEKLFF. The CDR3 DNA follows: TGTGCCAGCAGCTTGCAAGGGGAAGAAAAACTGTTTTTT.

The genes are TRBV28 and TRBJ1-1; tentative D call: TRBD1 (6 bases). CDR3 length equals 17 residues. V was shortened by 6 bases and J by 5 bases, with 25 bases between the two germline ends. Germline assignment: CDR1 MDHEN and CDR2 SYDVKM. The CDR3 loop reads CASRRPVGGAGRTEAFF. Here the CDR3 DNA reads TGTGCCAGCAGACGTCCTGTGGGGGGGGCAGGGCGTACTGAAGCTTTCTTT.

The chain links TRBV6-5 to TRBJ1-2; 12 bases align to TRBD1. The CDR3 loop spans 15 amino acids. Germline CDR1 MNHEY, CDR2 SVGAGI. V was pared by 5 bases and J by 8 bases, with 9 bases of the junction left unmatched. The CDR3 DNA is TGTGCCAGCAGTCCCCCGGGACAGGGGGCGGTAGGCTACACCTTC. Translated: CASSPPGQGAVGYTF.

This chain joins TRBV27 and TRBJ1-5, with 7 bases aligning to TRBD1. With 6 bases clipped from V and 6 bases from J, the junction kept 17 bases outside the gene matches. This CDR3 has 17 residues. Germline CDR1 reads MNHEY; CDR2 reads SMNVEV (reference sequence). The CDR3 sequence is CASRETGMLDKGQPQHF. The CDR3 nucleotides read TGTGCCAGCAGGGAGACAGGGATGCTTGATAAGGGTCAGCCCCAGCATTTT.

The chain uses TRBV10-3 and TRBJ1-2; the match to TRBD1 covers 8 bases. The junction had 8 bases not matched to a gene; V was cut back by 5 bases and J by 6 bases. Germline assignment: CDR1 ENHRY and CDR2 SYGVKD. The CDR3 is made up of 14 amino acids. The CDR3 sequence: CAISLDRDRNGYTF. The CDR3 DNA follows: TGTGCCATCAGTTTGGACAGGGACAGGAATGGCTACACCTTC.

This chain uses TRBV28 with TRBJ2-2; a possible D gene is TRBD1 (5 bases). The CDR3 spans 16 residues. V was clipped by 7 bases and J by 4 bases, with 19 bases between them. Germline lookup yields CDR1 MDHEN and CDR2 SYDVKM. The CDR3 loop is CASTRGISTLTGELFF. CDR3 nucleotide sequence: TGTGCCAGCACTAGGGGTATAAGTACTCTCACCGGGGAGCTGTTTTTT.

Note on this clone: Distinct nucleotide sequences in the sample also encode this CDR3. This sequence joins TRBV30 and TRBJ1-2; D call uncertain. The CDR3 extends over 12 amino acids. The germline V and J ends were trimmed by 1 base and 2 bases, with 5 bases remaining between them. Germline V gives CDR1 GTSNPN, CDR2 SVGIG (reference sequence). As DNA, the CDR3 is TGTGCCTGGAGTGCCGGGAACTATGGCTACACCTTC. Its protein product is CAWSAGNYGYTF.

The rearrangement joins TRBV29-1 to TRBJ2-2; 11 bases are a match to TRBD2. The CDR3 has 17 amino acids. Trimming at V came to 2 bases and at J to 4 bases, leaving 9 bases not matched to a gene. Germline V lookup: CDR1 SQVTM, CDR2 ANQGSEA. The CDR3 DNA reads TGCAGCGTTGAAAGGTCTAGCGGGAGGCTAGGCACCGGGGAGCTGTTTTTT. Its protein is CSVERSSGRLGTGELFF.

A note on this clone: Other DNA sequences within the sample encode an identical CDR3. The gene calls are TRBV29-1 and TRBJ2-7, with 11 bases lining up with TRBD2. The CDR3 is 13 amino acids. J gave up 2 bases and V 4 bases, and 1 base lay outside the gene matches. CDR1 is SQVTM and CDR2 is ANQGSEA in the germline V gene. The CDR3 loop is CSVGGLAAYEQYF. DNA for the CDR3: TGCAGCGTTGGGGGACTAGCGGCCTACGAGCAGTACTTC.

The chain employs TRBV4-1 and TRBJ1-2, with D unresolved. The CDR3 consists of 15 residues. Germline V gene lookup returns CDR1 MGHRA and CDR2 YSYEKL. The V end lost 2 bases, the J end lost 1 base, and 11 bases lay between the germline ends. CDR3 coding DNA: TGCGCCAGCAGCCAACCCGGGAACTTTAACTATGGCTACACCTTC. Translating gives CASSQPGNFNYGYTF.

Of note for this clone: This CDR3 is also generated by other DNA sequences in the sample. This chain joins TRBV10-3 and TRBJ1-1; tentatively, D is TRBD1 (5 bases). The CDR3 is 13 amino acids. V lost 0 bases and J lost 4, with 6 bases in between. Germline V gene lookup returns CDR1 ENHRY and CDR2 SYGVKD. In nucleotides, the CDR3 is TGTGCCATCAGTGAGTCTGGGGGCACTGAAGCTTTCTTT. Translating it yields CAISESGGTEAFF.

The chain uses TRBV5-1 and TRBJ2-5, with no clear D. This CDR3 comprises 14 residues. Germline V CDR1 and CDR2: SGHRS, YFSETQ. V was trimmed by 0 bases and J by 1 base, leaving 7 bases between them. Written as DNA, the CDR3 is TGCGCCAGCAGCTTGGCTGGCCTCCAAGAGACCCAGTACTTC. This codes for CASSLAGLQETQYF.

This clone was seen a few times. J is TRBJ1-1 and V is TRBV29-1; D may be TRBD1 (6 bases). Trimming took off 3 bases at V and 0 bases at J, with 17 bases between the two ends. CDR1 and CDR2 (germline): SQVTM, ANQGSEA. There are 16 residues in the CDR3. In DNA, the CDR3 is TGCAGCGTTGACCGGGACATGAGAGCAATGAACACTGAAGCTTTCTTT. It is translated as CSVDRDMRAMNTEAFF.

V is TRBV29-1 and J is TRBJ1-1; TRBD1 is a possible D gene (5 bases). This CDR3 contains 16 residues. V was trimmed by 3 bases and J by 0 bases, leaving 17 bases between them. The germline V gene encodes CDR1 SQVTM and CDR2 ANQGSEA. In DNA form, the CDR3 reads TGCAGCGTTGATGAGCCAAGGGACGGAGTGAACACTGAAGCTTTCTTT. It specifies CSVDEPRDGVNTEAFF.

This chain joins TRBV5-1 and TRBJ1-4; no clear D. V lost 4 bases and J 2 bases, leaving 18 bases between the germline ends. Germline CDR1 SGHRS, CDR2 YFSETQ. There are 17 residues in the CDR3. As DNA, the CDR3 is TGCGCCAGCAGCCCCCGCCCCGCCGGTGGGACTAATGAAAAACTGTTTTTT. This sequence encodes CASSPRPAGGTNEKLFF.

This sequence joins TRBV25-1 and TRBJ2-5; D gene ambiguous. The DNA matches TRBJ2-7 better at its end, which makes the J call doubtful. Germline V gene sequence: CDR1 MGHDK, CDR2 SYGVNS. The CDR3 contains 14 residues. In DNA form, the CDR3 reads TGTGCCAGCAGTGAATTGAAGATCTGGCACGAGCAGTACTTC. This translates into CASSELKIWHEQYF.

The V and J genes are TRBV14 and TRBJ2-3, with 8 positions matching TRBD1. The CDR3 is made up of 15 amino acids. Germline-derived CDR1 and CDR2 are SGHDN and FVKESK. The V segment lost 3 bases and the J segment 4 bases; nucleotides outside the gene matches: 6. This CDR3 reads CASSHFRGQSDTQYF. The CDR3 nucleotides read TGTGCCAGCAGCCACTTCAGGGGGCAATCAGATACGCAGTATTTT.

This chain connects TRBV28 to TRBJ1-2; unclear D gene. The CDR3 is made up of 19 amino acids. The germline V gene has CDR1 MDHEN and CDR2 SYDVKM. Trimming removed 3 bases from V and 4 bases from J, with 27 bases in between. CDR3 bases: TGTGCCAGCAGTTTCCTTCGGGTCGGCAGCTCCCGTTTCGGCTATGGCTACACCTTC. It codes for CASSFLRVGSSRFGYGYTF.

This chain links TRBV4-3 with TRBJ2-3; TRBD2 matches 8 bases. With V trimmed by 4 bases and J by 5 bases, 8 bases remained unmatched. This CDR3 is 15 amino acids long. The V gene's germline CDR1 is LGHNA and CDR2 YSLEER. In DNA form, the CDR3 reads TGCGCCAGCAGCCCCGGGAGGGCGAGGGTAGATACGCAGTATTTT. As protein: CASSPGRARVDTQYF.